One and the same sample provided the 19 T cell receptor beta chains below, sequenced in a study of T cell changes during pregnancy in multiple sclerosis. Assay: immunoSEQ multiplex PCR; the TCRdb copy retains only in-frame clones and omits some. The table includes 89,000 or so clones, approximately 91% detected once. Material: PBMCs, obtained in the first trimester of pregnancy. All receptors derive from a female donor in good health, serving as a control in a pregnancy study. Some clones in this sample may be carry-over from other donors' samples.

This chain connects TRBV28 to TRBJ2-3; no definite D call. Germline V gene lookup returns CDR1 MDHEN and CDR2 SYDVKM. The V end lost 5 bases, the J end lost 0 bases, and 15 bases lay between the germline ends. The CDR3 is 16 residues long. Here the CDR3 reads CASSLPFPSSTDTQYF. As DNA, the CDR3 is TGTGCCAGCAGTCTACCCTTTCCTTCTAGCACAGATACGCAGTATTTT.

The V gene is TRBV2, the J gene TRBJ1-4, with a tentative D call TRBD1 (5 bases). The V end lost 1 base, the J end lost 8 bases, and 11 bases lay between the germline ends. Germline V CDR1 and CDR2: SNHLY, FYNNEI. The CDR3 sequence is 14 residues long. CDR3 in DNA: TGTGCCAGCAGTGAAGATGGGGCAGGGGAAAAACTGTTTTTT. Translated: CASSEDGAGEKLFF. The full variable domain, in which reference TRBV2 and TRBJ1-4 provide the parts outside the CDR3, is EPEVTQTPSHQVTQMGQEVILRCVPISNHLYFYWYRQILGQKVEFLVSFYNNEISEKSEIFDDQFSVERPDGSNFTLKIRSTKLEDSAMYFCASSEDGAGEKLFFGSGTQLSVL.

The chain is built from TRBV29-1 and TRBJ2-2; the match to TRBD2 covers 12 bases. V lost 5 bases, J lost 0 bases, and 7 bases stayed unmatched. The CDR3 runs 17 residues. Per germline, CDR1 SQVTM and CDR2 ANQGSEA. The CDR3 spells CSVLTSGSGSNTGELFF. The CDR3 coding sequence is TGCAGCGTTCTGACTAGCGGGAGTGGGTCGAACACCGGGGAGCTGTTTTTT.

The gene calls are TRBV5-1 and TRBJ2-1, with 7 bases fitting TRBD2. This CDR3 region has 15 residues. The germline V gene encodes CDR1 SGHRS and CDR2 YFSETQ. Trimming removed 1 base from V and 3 bases from J; junction bases left unmatched: 4. The CDR3 spells CASSLRLAVYNEQFF. The CDR3 coding sequence is TGCGCCAGCAGCTTGAGGCTAGCGGTCTACAATGAGCAGTTCTTC. Using reference TRBV5-1 and TRBJ2-1 for the parts outside the CDR3, the full variable domain is KAGVTQTPRYLIKTRGQQVTLSCSPISGHRSVSWYQQTPGQGLQFLFEYFSETQRNKGNFPGRFSGRQFSNSRSEMNVSTLELGDSALYLCASSLRLAVYNEQFFGPGTRLTVL.

CDR3 in DNA: TGCGCCAGCTACCCGGACAGCCATAATTCACCCCTCCACTTT. Its protein product is CASYPDSHNSPLHF. The chain couples TRBV10-1 to TRBJ1-6; tentative D call: TRBD1 (6 bases). Between the trimmed V and J ends, which lost 8 bases and 5 bases, there was a span of 13 bases. Germline CDR1 and CDR2: WNHNN and SYGVQD (reference sequence). The CDR3 has 14 residues.

The chain has TRBV27 and TRBJ2-2, with 14 bases lining up with TRBD2. V was pared by 4 bases and J by 8 bases, with 6 bases of the junction left unmatched. The CDR3 runs to 16 residues. In germline, CDR1 is MNHEY, CDR2 SMNVEV (reference sequence). The CDR3, as DNA: TGTGCCAGCAGTTCGGGACTAGCGGGGGCCCTGGGGGAGCTGTTTTTT. Translation: CASSSGLAGALGELFF.

This clone came up once. This specimen includes other DNA sequences encoding the same CDR3. V and J are TRBV4-2 and TRBJ2-6; no clear D gene. The CDR3 is made up of 15 amino acids. V lost 3 bases, J lost 0 bases, and 6 bases lay in between. Germline V gene data show CDR1 as LGHNA and CDR2 as YNFKEQ. The DNA for the CDR3 is TGTGCCAGCAGCCAGGTACTCTCTGGGGCCAACGTCCTGACTTTC. Its translation is CASSQVLSGANVLTF.

The chain couples TRBV4-1 to TRBJ1-1, with D tentatively TRBD1 (6 bases). The germline CDR1 and CDR2 sequences are MGHRA and YSYEKL. The V end was cut by 1 base, the J end by 1 base, with 10 bases between. The CDR3 extends over 15 amino acids. The CDR3 bases are TGCGCCAGCAGCCAAGTGGTGACAGGGAACACTGAAGCTTTCTTT. The encoded protein is CASSQVVTGNTEAFF.

The genes are TRBV2 and TRBJ1-1; D is unclear. The CDR3 runs 12 residues. Germline V gene data show CDR1 as SNHLY and CDR2 as FYNNEI. Trimming shortened V by 5 bases and J by 4 bases, and 8 bases separated the two germline ends. This CDR3 is CASSRVGTEAFF. Written as DNA, the CDR3 is TGTGCCAGCAGTCGGGTTGGCACTGAAGCTTTCTTT.

The chain carries TRBV9 and TRBJ2-1; D may be TRBD1 (5 bases). Between the trimmed V and J ends, which lost 0 bases and 9 bases, there was a span of 10 bases. CDR1 and CDR2 (germline): SGDLS, YYNGEE. The CDR3 has 13 residues. The CDR3 protein is CASSVEWQGEQFF. The CDR3 DNA follows: TGTGCCAGCAGCGTAGAGTGGCAGGGTGAGCAGTTCTTC.

CDR3 sequence (DNA): TGTGCCAGCAGCTTGAGGGACAGGGGATCCTACAATGAGCAGTTCTTC. Protein product: CASSLRDRGSYNEQFF. V usage is TRBV5-5 and J usage is TRBJ2-1; 10 nucleotides match TRBD1. The CDR3 totals 16 residues. The V gene's germline CDR1 is SGHKS and CDR2 YYEKEE (reference sequence). The V and J ends lost 1 base and 1 base, in that order; junction bases with no gene match: 2.

The chain has TRBV28 and TRBJ1-2; D might be TRBD1 (6 bases). Germline-derived CDR1 and CDR2 are MDHEN and SYDVKM. CDR3 length: 12 residues. V dropped 4 bases and J dropped 7 bases, with 10 bases sitting between them. In DNA, the CDR3 is TGTGCCAGCAGTTCTAGGGGGGGTGGCTACACCTTC. Protein: CASSSRGGGYTF.

This chain uses TRBV21-1 with TRBJ2-5; the D call in the table, TRBD1, was not verified against the DNA. TRBV21-1 is a pseudogene segment. This CDR3 contains 15 residues. The CDR3 DNA is TGTGCCAGCAGCGCCCCCACAGGGGGCGACGAGACCCAGTACTTC. Translation gives CASSAPTGGDETQYF.

The gene calls are TRBV6-1 and TRBJ2-3; no definite D call. Germline V CDR1 and CDR2: MNHNS, SASEGT. This CDR3 is built from 13 residues. Trimming cost V 8 bases and J 6 bases, with 15 bases left between them. The DNA for the CDR3 is TGTGCCAGCCTAGTTCCCAGCCCTGATACGCAGTATTTT. Translated, it gives CASLVPSPDTQYF.

CDR3: CASSLGTAGEQYF. As DNA, the CDR3 is TGTGCCAGCAGCCTCGGGACTGCGGGCGAGCAGTACTTC. The chain couples TRBV28 to TRBJ2-7; possibly TRBD2 for D (6 bases). The CDR3 contains 13 residues. Trimming stripped 6 bases from V and 6 bases from J, with 15 bases between. Per germline, CDR1 MDHEN and CDR2 SYDVKM.

The rearrangement uses TRBV11-3 and TRBJ2-3; D is perhaps TRBD2 (5 bases). Germline V gene sequence: CDR1 SGHNT, CDR2 YENEEA. The CDR3 extends over 14 amino acids. Trimming shortened V by 1 base and J by 4 bases, and 9 bases separated the two germline ends. CDR3 nucleotides: TGTGCCAGCAGCTTAGGGCGAGGGCCAGATACGCAGTATTTT. It codes for CASSLGRGPDTQYF.

This clone has more than one count but fewer than ten. The chain carries TRBV7-3 and TRBJ2-7; 11 bases align to TRBD2. This CDR3 is built from 15 residues. Per the germline V gene, CDR1 is SGHTA and CDR2 is FQGTGA. Germline trimming cut 4 bases from V and 2 bases from J; bases unmatched to any gene: 4. The CDR3 bases are TGTGCCAGCAGCTCAGGGACTAGCGGACCCTACGAGCAGTACTTC. Residues: CASSSGTSGPYEQYF.

This sequence joins TRBV7-9 and TRBJ2-1; D is unclear. This CDR3 spans 15 amino acids. The germline CDR1 and CDR2 sequences are SEHNR and FQNEAQ (reference sequence). The V gene lost 2 bases and the J gene lost 0 bases, with 8 bases spanning the gap. CDR3 protein: CASSLIPVSYNEQFF. CDR3 coding DNA: TGTGCCAGCAGCTTAATTCCGGTCTCCTACAATGAGCAGTTCTTC.

The chain has TRBV5-4 and TRBJ2-2; TRBD2 matches 11 bases. The germline CDR1 and CDR2 sequences are SGHNT and YYREEE (reference sequence). After removal of 3 bases from V and 7 bases from J, the junction contained 11 bases not matched to a gene. The CDR3 consists of 17 residues. The CDR3 coding sequence is TGTGCCAGCAGCTCGAAACTAGCGGGAGTTAGTATCGGGGAGCTGTTTTTT. Protein product: CASSSKLAGVSIGELFF.